A selection of T cell receptor beta chains follows, all from one sample in a study of CD8+CD57+ T cells in acquired aplastic anemia. TCRdb reprocessed the reads via MiXCR and lists one record per CDR3 protein. The table lists under 250,000 distinct CDR3 sequences, 55% to 65% of them singletons. Sequencing used sorted CD4+, CD8+, or CD8+CD57+ T cells (not recorded which) from PBMCs. These receptors all come from a human donor with aplastic anemia. CDR3s include the opening cysteine and the closing phenylalanine or tryptophan. D genes are given only for firm matches. Clone size is not always given. Where it is, it says once, few, many or a class for expanded clones.

v_call	d_call	clone_size	j_call	cdr3_aa	cdr3_nt
TRBV20-1	.	.	TRBJ2-7	CSATRPGLKDPYEQYF	TGCAGTGCTACAAGACCGGGACTCAAAGACCCATACGAGCAGTACTTC
TRBV7-4	TRBD2	.	TRBJ2-1	CASSLLRGLAGGNEQFF	TGTGCCAGCAGCTTACTCCGGGGACTAGCGGGGGGCAATGAGCAGTTCTTC
TRBV7-6	.	.	TRBJ2-7	CASGSGSIYEQYF	TGTGCCAGCGGGTCGGGTTCCATTTACGAGCAGTACTTC
TRBV7-9	.	.	TRBJ1-5	CASSSGVDQPQHF	TGTGCCAGCAGCTCAGGGGTTGATCAGCCCCAGCATTTT
TRBV7-3	.	.	TRBJ1-6	CASSTEGYNSPLHF	TGTGCCAGCAGCACAGAGGGTTATAATTCACCCCTCCACTTT
TRBV7-9	.	few	TRBJ2-3	CASIRSAGSSTDTQYF	TGTGCCAGCATCCGCTCGGCGGGTTCTAGCACAGATACGCAGTATTTT
TRBV2	TRBD2	.	TRBJ2-2	CASSEAQREYPGELFF	TGTGCCAGCAGTGAAGCCCAGCGGGAGTACCCCGGGGAGCTGTTTTTT
TRBV11-2	TRBD2	few	TRBJ2-1	CASRLAGGNEQFF	TGTGCCAGCCGACTAGCGGGAGGCAATGAGCAGTTCTTC
TRBV25-1	.	few	TRBJ2-1	CASSESRGSGANEQFF	TGTGCCAGCAGTGAATCCCGGGGCTCGGGAGCAAATGAGCAGTTCTTC
TRBV19	TRBD1	.	TRBJ1-5	CASSRRTGGSNQPQHF	TGTGCCAGTAGTCGACGAACAGGGGGTAGCAATCAGCCCCAGCATTTT
TRBV20-1	TRBD1	.	TRBJ2-3	CSASHRDREIFTQYF	TGCAGTGCTAGTCACCGGGACAGGGAAATATTTACGCAGTATTTT
TRBV5-1	.	few	TRBJ1-2	CASSLVAPYGYTF	TGCGCCAGCAGCTTGGTTGCTCCATATGGCTACACCTTC
TRBV15	.	.	TRBJ2-7	CATSRAGTIGLYEQYF	TGTGCCACCAGCAGAGCGGGGACCATAGGTTTATACGAGCAGTACTTC
TRBV12-3/TRBV12-4	TRBD1	.	TRBJ2-7	CASSPTRDSSYEQYF	TGTGCCAGCAGTCCTACCCGGGACAGCTCCTACGAGCAGTACTTC
TRBV5-8	TRBD1	many	TRBJ1-4	CASSLLGQGRENEKLFF	TGTGCCAGCAGCCTGCTCGGACAGGGAAGGGAGAATGAAAAACTGTTTTTT
TRBV7-9	.	.	TRBJ1-4	CASSLDRPNEKLFF	TGTGCCAGCAGCTTAGACAGGCCAAATGAAAAACTGTTTTTT
TRBV20-1	.	.	TRBJ1-1	CGARDGRTEAFF	TGCGGTGCTAGAGACGGGAGGACTGAAGCTTTCTTT
TRBV10-3	TRBD1	few	TRBJ1-2	CATLQGASYYGYTF	TGTGCCACTTTACAGGGGGCGAGTTACTATGGCTACACCTTC
TRBV7-9	TRBD2	.	TRBJ2-1	CASSLSGRNDEQFF	TGTGCCAGCAGCTTAAGCGGGAGGAACGATGAGCAGTTCTTC
TRBV19	.	.	TRBJ1-2	CASSIGQSYGYTF	TGTGCCAGTAGTATCGGACAGAGCTATGGCTACACCTTC
TRBV9	.	.	TRBJ2-1	CASTREENYNEQFF	TGTGCCAGCACCCGCGAGGAGAACTACAATGAGCAGTTCTTC
TRBV7-9	TRBD1	once	TRBJ2-7	CASSSSGTESSYEQYF	TGTGCCAGCAGCTCATCCGGGACAGAGAGCTCCTACGAGCAGTACTTC
TRBV6-4	.	.	TRBJ2-1	CASSDSRLNNEQFF	TGTGCCAGCAGTGACTCGCGGCTTAACAATGAGCAGTTCTTC
TRBV25-1	.	few	TRBJ1-1	CASRSANTEAFF	TGTGCCAGCAGGTCAGCGAACACTGAAGCTTTCTTT
TRBV5-1	TRBD1	.	TRBJ2-7	CASSLALGQGYEQYF	TGCGCCAGCAGCTTGGCCCTGGGACAGGGCTACGAGCAGTACTTC
TRBV7-9	TRBD1	.	TRBJ1-1	CASTRIQGGGNTEAFF	TGTGCCAGCACCCGCATTCAGGGGGGCGGGAACACTGAAGCTTTCTTT
TRBV7-2	TRBD2	.	TRBJ2-7	CASSSRRVASGSGEQYF	TGTGCCAGCAGCTCCAGGCGAGTAGCTAGCGGGAGTGGTGAGCAGTACTTC
TRBV9	TRBD1	once	TRBJ1-4	CASSVGPGQTNEKLFF	TGTGCCAGCAGCGTAGGCCCGGGACAGACCAATGAAAAACTGTTTTTT
TRBV7-9	.	.	TRBJ1-6	CASSDSSSPLHF	TGTGCCAGCAGCGACAGCTCTTCACCCCTCCACTTT
TRBV7-8	.	few	TRBJ1-6	CASSPSSSPRTLHF	TGTGCCAGCAGCCCCTCGAGCAGCCCTCGGACACTCCACTTT
TRBV7-4	TRBD1	.	TRBJ2-2	CASSLPGTVTGELFF	TGTGCCAGCAGCTTACCCGGGACAGTTACCGGGGAGCTGTTTTTT
TRBV9	.	.	TRBJ2-2	CASTRANTGELFF	TGTGCCAGCACCAGGGCGAACACCGGGGAGCTGTTTTTT
TRBV2	TRBD2	.	TRBJ2-1	CASRQSSGALGEQFF	TGTGCCAGCAGGCAATCTAGCGGGGCCCTAGGTGAGCAGTTCTTC
TRBV29-1	.	.	TRBJ1-2	CSVDRQSYGYTF	TGCAGCGTTGACAGGCAGTCCTATGGCTACACCTTC
TRBV9	TRBD1	.	TRBJ1-1	CASSVEGQGLHEAFF	TGTGCCAGCAGCGTAGAGGGACAGGGGCTACACGAAGCTTTCTTT
TRBV10-3	.	.	TRBJ2-1	CAISEPSHGVNEQFF	TGTGCCATCAGTGAGCCGTCCCACGGAGTTAATGAGCAGTTCTTC
TRBV7-2	.	few	TRBJ1-1	CASSFRTVTEAFF	TGTGCCAGCAGCTTCCGGACAGTAACTGAAGCTTTCTTT
TRBV2	TRBD2	.	TRBJ2-7	CASSEHSGGYEQYF	TGTGCCAGCAGTGAACATAGCGGGGGCTACGAGCAGTACTTC
TRBV20-1	TRBD2	.	TRBJ2-3	CSASGAVGTSGGDTQYF	TGCAGTGCTAGCGGGGCCGTGGGGACTAGCGGGGGAGATACGCAGTATTTT
TRBV7-2	.	few	TRBJ2-2	CASSLGGGRNTGELFF	TGTGCCAGCAGCTTAGGAGGGGGGAGGAACACCGGGGAGCTGTTTTTT
TRBV12-3/TRBV12-4	TRBD1	many	TRBJ2-7	CASTRQGGYEQYF	TGTGCCAGCACTCGACAGGGGGGGTACGAGCAGTACTTC
TRBV29-1	.	.	TRBJ2-1	CSIPGNEQFF	TGCAGCATCCCCGGGAATGAGCAGTTCTTC